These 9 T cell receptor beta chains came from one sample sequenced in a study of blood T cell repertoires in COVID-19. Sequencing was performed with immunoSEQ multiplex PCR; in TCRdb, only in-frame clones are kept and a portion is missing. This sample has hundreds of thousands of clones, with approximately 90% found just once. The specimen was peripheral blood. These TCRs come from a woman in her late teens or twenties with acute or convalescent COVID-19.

This CDR3 is CASRRDRGEEQPQHF. The CDR3 bases are TGTGCCAGCAGAAGGGACAGGGGGGAGGAACAGCCCCAGCATTTT. J is TRBJ1-5 and V is TRBV6-5; 11 positions match TRBD1. CDR1 is MNHEY, CDR2 SVGAGI, per germline. V trimming: 6 bases; J trimming: 7 bases; junction bases outside the gene matches: 8. CDR3 size: 15 residues.

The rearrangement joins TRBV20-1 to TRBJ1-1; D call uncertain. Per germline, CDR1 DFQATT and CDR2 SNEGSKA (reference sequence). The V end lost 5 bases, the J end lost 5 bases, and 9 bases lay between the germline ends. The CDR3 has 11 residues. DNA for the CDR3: TGCAGTGCTCCCGGAGCGACTGAAGCTTTCTTT. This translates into CSAPGATEAFF.

Here the CDR3 reads CASSLAGGTGDGYTF. In nucleotides, the CDR3 is TGTGCCAGCAGCTTAGCTGGAGGGACAGGGGACGGCTACACCTTC. The V call is TRBV7-9, the J call TRBJ1-2; TRBD1 aligns across 10 bases. The V and J ends lost 0 bases and 8 bases, in that order; junction bases with no gene match: 6. Germline-derived CDR1 and CDR2 are SEHNR and FQNEAQ (reference sequence). The CDR3 is 15 residues long.

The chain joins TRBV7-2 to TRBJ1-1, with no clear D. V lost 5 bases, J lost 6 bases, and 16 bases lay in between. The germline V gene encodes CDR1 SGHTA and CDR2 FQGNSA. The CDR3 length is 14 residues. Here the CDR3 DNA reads TGTGCCAGCAGCCCGAGGAGGGTACGTCCTGAAGCTTTCTTT. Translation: CASSPRRVRPEAFF.

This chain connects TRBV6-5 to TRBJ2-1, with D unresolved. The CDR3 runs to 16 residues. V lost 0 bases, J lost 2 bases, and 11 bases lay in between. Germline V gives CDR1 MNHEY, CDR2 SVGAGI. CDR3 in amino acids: CASSYSLPDTYNEQFF. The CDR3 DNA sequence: TGTGCCAGCAGTTACTCCTTACCAGACACCTACAATGAGCAGTTCTTC.

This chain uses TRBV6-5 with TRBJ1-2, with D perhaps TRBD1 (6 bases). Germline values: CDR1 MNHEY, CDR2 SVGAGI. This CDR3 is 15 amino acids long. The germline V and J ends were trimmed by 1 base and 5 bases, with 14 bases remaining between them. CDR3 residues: CASSYLQGVNYGYTF. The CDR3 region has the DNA TGTGCCAGCAGTTACTTACAGGGAGTTAATTATGGCTACACCTTC.

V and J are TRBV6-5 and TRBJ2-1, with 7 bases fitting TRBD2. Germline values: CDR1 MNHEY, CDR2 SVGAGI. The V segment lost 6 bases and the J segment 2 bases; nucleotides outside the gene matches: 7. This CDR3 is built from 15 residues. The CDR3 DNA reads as TGTGCCAGCAGCTCGAGCGGGGCTCCCTACAATGAGCAGTTCTTC. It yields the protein CASSSSGAPYNEQFF.

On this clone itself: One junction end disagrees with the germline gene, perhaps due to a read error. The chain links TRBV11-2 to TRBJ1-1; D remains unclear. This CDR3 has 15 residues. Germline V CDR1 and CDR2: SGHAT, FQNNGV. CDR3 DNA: TGTGCCAGCAGCTTAGCCTCGGCAGCGAACATTGAAGCTTTCTTT. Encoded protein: CASSLASAANIEAFF. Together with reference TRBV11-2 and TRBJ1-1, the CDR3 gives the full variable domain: EAGVAQSPRYKIIEKRQSVAFWCNPISGHATLYWYQQILGQGPKLLIQFQNNGVVDDSQLPKDRFSAERLKGVDSTLKIQPAKLEDSAVYLCASSLASAANIEAFFGQGTRLTVV.

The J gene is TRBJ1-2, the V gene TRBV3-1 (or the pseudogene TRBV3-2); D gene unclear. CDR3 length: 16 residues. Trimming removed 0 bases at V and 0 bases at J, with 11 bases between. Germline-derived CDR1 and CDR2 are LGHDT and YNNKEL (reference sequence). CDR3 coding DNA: TGTGCCAGCAGCCAAGATCGTCGTCAGACTAACTATGGCTACACCTTC. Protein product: CASSQDRRQTNYGYTF.